These 12 T cell receptor beta chains came from one sample sequenced in a study of T cell responses to AZD1222 COVID-19 vaccine. Libraries were prepared by immunoSEQ multiplex PCR; TCRdb keeps only in-frame clonotypes and omits some of them. The profile shows hundreds of thousands of clones, around 93% of them singletons. Sequences were derived from peripheral blood, sampled 28 days after the second AZD1222 dose. These TCRs come from an adult who received the AZD1222 COVID-19 vaccine.

Of note for this clone: Other DNA sequences in the same sample also yield this CDR3. The chain has TRBV30 and TRBJ1-5; D is unclear. The CDR3 totals 13 residues. In germline, CDR1 is GTSNPN, CDR2 SVGIG (reference sequence). Trimming left V 0 bases short and J 2 bases short, with 5 bases between. CDR3 sequence reads: CAWSVRGNQPQHF. Written as DNA, the CDR3 is TGTGCCTGGAGTGTACGTGGCAATCAGCCCCAGCATTTT.

The chain has TRBV6-6 and TRBJ1-2; D ambiguous. Germline V gene sequence: CDR1 MNHNY, CDR2 SVGAGI (reference sequence). The V end was cut by 0 bases, the J end by 6 bases, with 11 bases between. The CDR3 length is 14 residues. The CDR3 protein is CASSYSNEGDGYTF. In DNA form, the CDR3 reads TGTGCCAGCAGTTACTCGAACGAGGGTGATGGCTACACCTTC.

This clone occurred a few times. V and J are TRBV28 and TRBJ1-3; maybe TRBD1 (5 bases). Trimming took off 4 bases at V and 4 bases at J, with 23 bases between the two ends. Per germline, CDR1 MDHEN and CDR2 SYDVKM. The CDR3 has 18 amino acids. As DNA, the CDR3 is TGTGCCAGCAGTTCCCCGGGACGTTTTGGTGGATTCGGAAACACCATATATTTT. The encoded protein is CASSSPGRFGGFGNTIYF. Combining the CDR3 with reference TRBV28 and TRBJ1-3 gives the whole variable domain DVKVTQSSRYLVKRTGEKVFLECVQDMDHENMFWYRQDPGLGLRLIYFSYDVKMKEKGDIPEGYSVSREKKERFSLILESASTNQTSMYLCASSSPGRFGGFGNTIYFGEGSWLTVV.

The chain links TRBV7-2 to TRBJ2-3; D is unresolved. This CDR3 region has 13 residues. Germline V gene sequence: CDR1 SGHTA, CDR2 FQGNSA. The V end was cut by 1 base, the J end by 1 base, with 3 bases between. In DNA, the CDR3 is TGTGCCAGCAGCTTAGAGGGCACAGATACGCAGTATTTT. Translating it yields CASSLEGTDTQYF. Using reference TRBV7-2 and TRBJ2-3 for the parts outside the CDR3, the full variable domain is GAGVSQSPSNKVTEKGKDVELRCDPISGHTALYWYRQSLGQGLEFLIYFQGNSAPDKSGLPSDRFSAERTGGSVSTLTIQRTQQEDSAVYLCASSLEGTDTQYFGPGTRLTVL.

This clone has more than one count but fewer than ten. The chain uses TRBV4-1 and TRBJ1-1, with 9 bases aligning to TRBD1. CDR3 length: 14 amino acids. Germline V lookup: CDR1 MGHRA, CDR2 YSYEKL. With V trimmed by 4 bases and J by 5 bases, 5 bases remained unmatched. The CDR3 sequence is CASSLGTGMTEAFF. The DNA of the CDR3 is TGCGCCAGCAGCCTCGGGACAGGGATGACTGAAGCTTTCTTT.

CDR3 DNA: TGCGCCAGCAGCCCGGACAGCCGGGCCTACGAGCAGTACTTC. Translated: CASSPDSRAYEQYF. This sequence joins TRBV4-3 and TRBJ2-7, with D possibly being TRBD1 (6 bases). CDR3 size: 14 residues. The V gene's germline CDR1 is LGHNA and CDR2 YSLEER. Trimming removed 4 bases at V and 2 bases at J, with 12 bases between.

This rearrangement joins TRBV4-1 to TRBJ2-1; the match to TRBD2 covers 7 bases. V lost 3 bases, J lost 6 bases, and 11 bases stayed unmatched. This CDR3 has 16 residues. CDR1 and CDR2 from the germline V gene are MGHRA and YSYEKL. This CDR3 is CASSHPRRGTTNEQFF. In DNA form, the CDR3 reads TGCGCCAGCAGCCACCCTAGGCGGGGGACGACCAATGAGCAGTTCTTC.

This sequence joins TRBV28 and TRBJ1-2, with a weak D call TRBD1 (6 bases). Germline V gives CDR1 MDHEN, CDR2 SYDVKM. The V and J ends lost 4 bases and 1 base respectively, with 19 bases between them. This CDR3 has 17 residues. For the CDR3, the DNA is TGTGCCAGCAGTTCCGCGGCAGGGGCGGGCGGTAACTATGGCTACACCTTC. Translating gives CASSSAAGAGGNYGYTF.

The V call is TRBV9, the J call TRBJ2-1; D is possibly TRBD1 or TRBD2 (6 bases each). V was clipped by 3 bases and J by 7 bases, with 17 bases between them. Germline V gene sequence: CDR1 SGDLS, CDR2 YYNGEE. The CDR3 extends over 15 amino acids. In DNA form, the CDR3 reads TGTGCCAGCAGCGGAACAGGGACTGCAGTTAATGAGCAGTTCTTC. Amino acid sequence: CASSGTGTAVNEQFF. Drawing the rest from reference TRBV9 and TRBJ2-1, the complete variable domain is DSGVTQTPKHLITATGQRVTLRCSPRSGDLSVYWYQQSLDQGLQFLIQYYNGEERAKGNILERFSAQQFPDLHSELNLSSLELGDSALYFCASSGTGTAVNEQFFGPGTRLTVL.

The V call is TRBV20-1, the J call TRBJ1-4; the D gene is possibly TRBD1 (6 bases). The CDR3 extends over 13 amino acids. Trimming shortened V by 3 bases and J by 8 bases, and 13 bases separated the two germline ends. Per the germline V gene, CDR1 is DFQATT and CDR2 is SNEGSKA (reference sequence). CDR3 protein: CSASFGGREKLFF. CDR3 DNA sequence: TGCAGTGCTAGTTTCGGGGGCAGGGAAAAACTGTTTTTT.

This clone has a single count. The rearrangement links TRBV18 to TRBJ1-2; D uncertain. This CDR3 has 14 amino acids. CDR1 KGHSH and CDR2 LQKENI come from the germline V gene. The V end lost 0 bases, the J end lost 8 bases, and 13 bases lay between the germline ends. For the CDR3, the DNA is TGTGCCAGCTCACCACCTAGCAGAGACAAGGGCTACACCTTC. Translated: CASSPPSRDKGYTF.

The V gene is TRBV7-8, the J gene TRBJ1-1; weak D call: TRBD1 (5 bases). V gave up 1 base and J gave up 11 bases, with 14 bases separating them. Germline loops: CDR1 SGHVS, CDR2 FQNEAQ. The CDR3 extends over 13 amino acids. The CDR3 sequence: CASSLGRDSLAFF. The CDR3 DNA sequence: TGTGCCAGCAGCTTAGGCAGGGATAGTTTGGCTTTCTTT.